Here is one TCR beta chain with its context. This clone was picked up a small number of times. What this receptor recognizes is not known. Base-call qualities are not available, and no considerably larger clone is one nucleotide away. Distinct nucleotide sequences in the sample also encode this CDR3. Reading the germline V gene (reference sequence) gives CDR1 LNHDA and CDR2 SQIVND. The trim is 4 bases for V and 8 bases for J, with a gap of 11 bases between the germline ends. From its cysteine to its phenylalanine, the CDR3 spans 12 amino acids. Only the CDR3 DNA stays, 36 bases, in frame from base 1. This sample is part of a study of cytomegalovirus exposure and HLA in healthy donors (dated by TCRdb to about 2017). Study-wide context: In an earlier analysis of 550 to 750 of the donors, under 300 Gb of sequence data and 90 million to 130 million unique TCR beta sequences from about 179 million T cells were reported. Roughly 310 gigabases of sequencing data and around 87 million unique TCR sequences were included in an early release covering roughly 600 HLA-typed donors. Of the 350 to 450 genotyped donors, over 80% were placed in the genetic ancestry cluster associated with self-reported Caucasian donors. The study was designed to test whether signatures of past pathogen exposure could be identified by cataloging public T cell receptors. The T cell repertoires of about 700 subjects were profiled by immunosequencing and related to cytomegalovirus serostatus. Along with the roughly 700-subject first cohort, a separate validation cohort of over a hundred different subjects was used. High-throughput TCR immunosequencing, statistical association of individual TCRs with disease status, and machine learning were combined to predict cytomegalovirus infection status. To study patterns of TCR occurrence, a later analysis re-analyzed previously published TCR beta repertoires from 550 to 800 donors and added high-resolution HLA genotyping. The later analysis used no new phenotypic data to find candidate immune exposures, relying instead on TCR beta sequences and their occurrence across donors. In an earlier analysis of a few hundred of the donors, high-throughput TCR beta sequencing was used to judge whether each TCR beta V gene segment behaved as functional or pseudogenic. Donor age, sex, ethnicity and CMV serostatus were compiled alongside the repertoire data. Genome-wide SNP genotypes for about three fifths of the 666 donors were used in a later genetic analysis, which treated that subset as a discovery cohort. Every discovery cohort repertoire had been produced on one sequencing platform. HLA typing included class I and class II loci at four-digit resolution. The number of typed donors differed by locus: roughly 620-630 for A, B, C, DRB1 and DQB1; approximately 520 for DQA1; fewer than 610 for DPA1; and about 450 for DPB1. Roughly 5 DR-DQ haplotypes were handled as single units for association and clustering, since linkage in the cohort was strong. Among some 400 genotyped donors of the cohort, an average of approximately 200,000 unique TCR beta nucleotide sequences was sequenced per donor, of which 15% to 20% were non-productive.

Points the paper makes about the study in general: In vitro tests confirmed that three of the cytomegalovirus-associated TCR beta chains recognize cytomegalovirus antigens. Strong co-occurrence of HLA alleles, especially DR and DQ, made assigning TCR associations to individual alleles difficult. Sequencing depth was assumed to be roughly uniform across donors in the presence/absence analyses, though that assumption may not hold. A later analysis found that TCR association rates varied across HLA loci, with DRB1 alleles showing the most associated TCRs and HLA-C alleles the fewest. Because some donors lacked HLA typing at each locus, the association tests relied only on the typed subset. While some public TCRs were present in many individuals, most TCR sequences turned up only very rarely across donors. The classifier was reported to diagnose cytomegalovirus status with high specificity and sensitivity in both the original and validation cohorts. Most CMV-associated TCR beta chains appeared to be HLA-restricted in a later analysis, and the HLA associations seemed to be driven largely by CMV exposure. A further reported finding was that TCR beta sequences accurately predicted the HLA-A and HLA-B alleles for most subjects in the first cohort. A cluster of highly shared sequence variants was judged likely to be a technical artifact of the sequencing pipeline. The cohort was sequenced for TCR beta chains only, and without alpha or paired-chain data the features that could be detected were limited. A later analysis found that HLA-associated TCR beta chains were more clonally expanded and had lower generation probabilities than equally common non-associated chains. Correlated functional status among segregating V segments might reflect linkage disequilibrium, but an unknown experimental factor could not be ruled out. In a later analysis, around 17,000 TCR beta sequences were associated with specific HLA alleles at a false discovery rate of 0.05. A total of roughly 160 TCR beta chains were listed by the study as associated with cytomegalovirus. The authors suggested that the approach could potentially be extended to other disease states and immunological phenotypes. According to a later analysis, parvovirus B19, influenza, CMV and Epstein-Barr virus appeared linked to several top co-occurrence clusters. A later genetic analysis associated a missense DCLRE1C variant with V-gene and J-gene trimming of TCR beta chains, and an independent cohort replicated the association. A later genetic analysis reported fewer N-insertions in productive TCRs among donors in an Asian-associated ancestry cluster than the roughly 620-donor mean. The only immune exposure information available for the cohort was CMV serostatus. Some IMGT-functional V segments, including TRBV6-2 and TRBV6-3, could not be distinguished by the 87-base-pair reads and were therefore excluded. The earlier analysis of some 560 of the donors excluded over 15 rarely observed V segments, including chromosome 9 orphons, because counts were too low. Broadly in line with IMGT annotations, most TCR beta V segments showed up in productive rearrangements about 87% or about 30% of the time in an earlier analysis of several hundred of the donors.

The cohort comprised 670 or so healthy bone marrow donors. All cohort members were sampled while nominally healthy, although unrecorded immune exposures were likely present. The donor tested CMV seropositive and was one of the 289 seropositive cohort members. A peripheral blood sample was provided by each donor, and peripheral blood mononuclear cells were used for TCR beta sequencing. The Qiagen DNeasy Blood Extraction Kit was used to extract genomic DNA from the blood cell samples. The library was prepared using the immunoSEQ multiplex PCR assay. For the multiplex PCR, a mixture combining 60 forward primers for TCR Vbeta segments and 13 reverse primers for TCR Jbeta segments was used. A multiplex PCR assay on genomic DNA amplified the CDR3 region of rearranged TCR beta genes. The amplified TCR beta libraries were sequenced on the Illumina HiSeq System as 87-base-pair reads. Per the authors' processing: A later analysis counted about 80 million unique TCR beta chains across the 670 or so repertoires, and 10 million to 11 million of these chains were shared by at least two donors. To remove PCR and sequencing errors, raw reads were error-corrected and collapsed into unique sequences using a nearest-neighbor algorithm that merged closely related sequences. To assign V, D and J gene segments, CDR3 sequences were aligned to IMGT reference sequences. For a sequence to be retained, a match of at least six nucleotides was required to both a V gene segment and a J gene segment. A rearrangement was called productive if the CDR3 had no stop codons and remained in frame with V and J, and every other rearrangement was called non-productive. Following IMGT convention, CDR3 was defined as the stretch from the second conserved V-encoded cysteine up to the conserved J-encoded phenylalanine. The earlier analysis of about 590 of the donors excluded sequences that lacked an unambiguous match to a single V gene segment. An earlier analysis of 550 to 650 of the donors classified V segments as functional when productive rearrangements were above 56.7% and as segregating when the standard deviation between donors was above 5%. A statistical classification framework was built to diagnose cytomegalovirus status from the catalog of TCR beta chain sequences. In a later analysis, V and J genes were assigned by comparing TCR nucleotide sequences against IMGT/GENE-DB human TR gene sequences. In a later analysis, CDR3 sequences and most-parsimonious VDJ recombination scenarios were assigned using the TCRdist pipeline. In a later analysis, each TCR beta chain was defined by its CDR3 amino acid sequence together with its V-gene family, and reads lacking a unique V-gene family were excluded. In a later analysis, 500 to 650 highly shared, low-generation-probability nucleotide sequences were removed to address suspected cross-contamination and a sequencing artifact. In a later analysis, a clonal expansion index was calculated for each public chain from normalized within-repertoire ranks of inferred template counts. Generation probabilities in a later analysis came from a VDJ recombination model fitted to out-of-frame rearrangements, and those results were checked against IGoR. In a later analysis, hypergeometric tests were used to score TCR-TCR, TCR-HLA and TCR-CMV co-occurrence, with a repertoire-size bias correction applied to TCR pairs. In a later analysis, false discovery rates were estimated by permuting HLA or CMV assignments 20 times. In a later analysis, co-occurring TCRs were grouped with DBSCAN, and TCRdist sequence similarity was added when clustering was performed within HLA-allele-positive subsets. Repertoires with fewer than 30,000 or more than 120,000 public chains, plus five repertoires with anomalous nucleotide sharing, were excluded from co-occurrence clustering. TCRdb carries this immuneACCESS record with in-frame sequences only. Its versions omit some clonotypes, under half of them owing to an unresolved V gene in the studies checked, with the rest unexplained. V, J and clone size are taken as reported in that table, and D and trimming were inferred from the DNA itself. Recorded for this sample are some 90,000 clones; around 74% of them occurred a single time. The ten largest clones take up 13% to 15% of the sample.

Specimen: PBMCs. This sequence was found in a woman aged 70 to 79 in good health and CMV-seropositive. Recombination linked TRBV19 to TRBJ1-2; a tentative D match to TRBD1 spans 6 bases. The CDR3 region: CASSRSGDGYTF. The sequence in DNA is TGTGCCAGTAGTAGGTCAGGGGACGGCTACACCTTC.